The following is a TCR beta chain sequence with its context. This specimen includes other DNA sequences encoding the same CDR3. V shed 4 bases, J shed 7 bases, and the junction held 3 bases outside the gene matches. CDR1 is MDHEN and CDR2 is SYDVKM in the germline V gene. CDR3 size: 13 residues. This specimen comes from a study of lymphopenia after photon versus proton radiotherapy. Assay used: immunoSEQ multiplex PCR; TCRdb lists only in-frame clones, some missing. The data contain about 35,000 clones, approximately 90% of them singletons. This sequence originates from a man aged 60 to 69 with cholangiocarcinoma. V usage is TRBV28 and J usage is TRBJ1-1; the match to TRBD1 covers 10 bases. The sequenced sample was peripheral blood, obtained from a patient treated with photon-based radiotherapy. The CDR3 bases are TGTGCCAGCAGTTCGGGACAGGGGTTTGAAGCTTTCTTT. Translation: CASSSGQGFEAFF.